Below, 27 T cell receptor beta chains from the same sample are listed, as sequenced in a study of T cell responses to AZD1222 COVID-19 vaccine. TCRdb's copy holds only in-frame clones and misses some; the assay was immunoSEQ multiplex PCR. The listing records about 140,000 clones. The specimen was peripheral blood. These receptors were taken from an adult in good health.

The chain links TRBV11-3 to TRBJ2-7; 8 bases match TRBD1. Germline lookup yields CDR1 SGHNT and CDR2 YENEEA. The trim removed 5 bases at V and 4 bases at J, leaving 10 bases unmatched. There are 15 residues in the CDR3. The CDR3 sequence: CASSPGQEKFYEQYF. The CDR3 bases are TGTGCCAGCAGCCCGGGACAGGAGAAATTTTACGAGCAGTACTTC.

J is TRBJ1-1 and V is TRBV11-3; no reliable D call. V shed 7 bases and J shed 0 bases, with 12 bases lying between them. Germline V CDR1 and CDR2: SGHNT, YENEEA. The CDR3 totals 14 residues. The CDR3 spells CASIRDGLNTEAFF. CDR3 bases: TGTGCCAGCATCCGAGATGGGCTGAACACTGAAGCTTTCTTT.

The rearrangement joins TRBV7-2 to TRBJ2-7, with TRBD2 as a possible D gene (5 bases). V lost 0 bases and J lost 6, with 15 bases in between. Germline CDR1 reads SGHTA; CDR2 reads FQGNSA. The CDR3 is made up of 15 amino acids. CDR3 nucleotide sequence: TGTGCCAGCAGCTTAGCGAATGGATTCCGGGGCGAGCAGTACTTC. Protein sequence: CASSLANGFRGEQYF. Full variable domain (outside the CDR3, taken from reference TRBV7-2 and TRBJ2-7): GAGVSQSPSNKVTEKGKDVELRCDPISGHTALYWYRQSLGQGLEFLIYFQGNSAPDKSGLPSDRFSAERTGGSVSTLTIQRTQQEDSAVYLCASSLANGFRGEQYFGPGTRLTVT.

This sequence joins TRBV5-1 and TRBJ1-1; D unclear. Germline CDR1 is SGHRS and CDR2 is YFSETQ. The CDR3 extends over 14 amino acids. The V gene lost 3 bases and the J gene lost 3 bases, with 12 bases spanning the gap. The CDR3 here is CASSYRRSDTEAFF. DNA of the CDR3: TGCGCCAGCAGCTATAGAAGGAGTGACACTGAAGCTTTCTTT. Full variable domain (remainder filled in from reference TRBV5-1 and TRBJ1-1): KAGVTQTPRYLIKTRGQQVTLSCSPISGHRSVSWYQQTPGQGLQFLFEYFSETQRNKGNFPGRFSGRQFSNSRSEMNVSTLELGDSALYLCASSYRRSDTEAFFGQGTRLTVV.

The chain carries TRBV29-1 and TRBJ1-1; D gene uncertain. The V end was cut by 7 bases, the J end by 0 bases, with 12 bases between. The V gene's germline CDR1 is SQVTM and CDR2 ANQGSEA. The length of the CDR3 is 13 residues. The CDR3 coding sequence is TGCAGCGCAAAAGGTAGAATGAACACTGAAGCTTTCTTT. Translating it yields CSAKGRMNTEAFF.

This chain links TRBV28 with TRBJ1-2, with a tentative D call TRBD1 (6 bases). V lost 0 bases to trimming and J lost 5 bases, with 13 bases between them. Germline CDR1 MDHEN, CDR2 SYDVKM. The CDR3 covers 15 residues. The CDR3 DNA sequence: TGTGCCAGCAGTTTATGGGGCCAAGGGGGTTATGGCTACACCTTC. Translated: CASSLWGQGGYGYTF.

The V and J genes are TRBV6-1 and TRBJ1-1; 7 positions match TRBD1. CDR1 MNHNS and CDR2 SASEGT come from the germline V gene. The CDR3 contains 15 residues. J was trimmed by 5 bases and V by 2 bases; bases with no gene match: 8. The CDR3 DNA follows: TGTGCCAGCAGTGAAAATAGGAGGGGGCATACTGAAGCTTTCTTT. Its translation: CASSENRRGHTEAFF.

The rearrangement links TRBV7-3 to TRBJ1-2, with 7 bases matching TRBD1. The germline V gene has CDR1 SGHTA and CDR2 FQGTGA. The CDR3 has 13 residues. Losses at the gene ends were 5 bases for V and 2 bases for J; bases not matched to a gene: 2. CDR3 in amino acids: CASSRDSNYGYTF. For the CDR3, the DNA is TGTGCCAGCAGCCGGGACAGCAACTATGGCTACACCTTC.

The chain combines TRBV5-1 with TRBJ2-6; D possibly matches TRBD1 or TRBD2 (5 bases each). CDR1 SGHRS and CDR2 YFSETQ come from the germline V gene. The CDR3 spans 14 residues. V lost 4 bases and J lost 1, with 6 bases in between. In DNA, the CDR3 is TGCGCCAGCAGCGGGGGATCTGGGGCCAACGTCCTGACTTTC. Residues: CASSGGSGANVLTF.

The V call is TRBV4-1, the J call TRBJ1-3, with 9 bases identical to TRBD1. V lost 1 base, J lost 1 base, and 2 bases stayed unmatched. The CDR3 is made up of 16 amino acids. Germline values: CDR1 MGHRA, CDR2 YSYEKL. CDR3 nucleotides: TGCGCCAGCAGCCAAGGGACAGGGGAATCTGGAAACACCATATATTTT. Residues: CASSQGTGESGNTIYF.

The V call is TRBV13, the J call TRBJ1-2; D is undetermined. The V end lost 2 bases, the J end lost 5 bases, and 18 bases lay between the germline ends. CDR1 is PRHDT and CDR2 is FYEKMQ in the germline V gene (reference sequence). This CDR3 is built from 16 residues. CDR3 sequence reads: CASSLLHGRASYGYTF. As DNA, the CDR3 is TGTGCCAGCAGCTTACTCCATGGGCGAGCCTCATATGGCTACACCTTC.

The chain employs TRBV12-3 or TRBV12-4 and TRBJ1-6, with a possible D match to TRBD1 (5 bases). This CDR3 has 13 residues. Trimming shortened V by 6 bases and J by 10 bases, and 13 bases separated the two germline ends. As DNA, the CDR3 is TGTGCCAGCAGGAACCAGTGGGGGTCACCCCTCCACTTT. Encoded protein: CASRNQWGSPLHF.

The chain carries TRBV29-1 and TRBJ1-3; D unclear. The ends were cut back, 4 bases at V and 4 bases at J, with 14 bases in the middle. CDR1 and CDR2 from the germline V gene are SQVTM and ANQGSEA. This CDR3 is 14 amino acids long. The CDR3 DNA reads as TGCAGCGTTGTTCTGCCAACGTGGGGAAACACCATATATTTT. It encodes CSVVLPTWGNTIYF.

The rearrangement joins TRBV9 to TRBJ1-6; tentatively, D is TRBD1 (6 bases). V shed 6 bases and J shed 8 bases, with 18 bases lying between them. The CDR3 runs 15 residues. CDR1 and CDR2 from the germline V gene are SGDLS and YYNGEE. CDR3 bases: TGTGCCAGCACCCCTGGGGGCGATGGGGATTCACCCCTCCACTTT. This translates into CASTPGGDGDSPLHF.

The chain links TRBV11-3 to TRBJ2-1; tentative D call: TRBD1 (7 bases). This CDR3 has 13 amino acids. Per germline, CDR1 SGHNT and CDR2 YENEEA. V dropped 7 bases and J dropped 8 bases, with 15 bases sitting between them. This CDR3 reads CASTDQGGDEQFF. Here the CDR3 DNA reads TGTGCCAGCACCGACCAGGGGGGCGATGAGCAGTTCTTC. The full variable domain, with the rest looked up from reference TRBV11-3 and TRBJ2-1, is EAGVVQSPRYKIIEKKQPVAFWCNPISGHNTLYWYLQNLGQGPELLIRYENEEAVDDSQLPKDRFSAERLKGVDSTLKIQPAELGDSAVYLCASTDQGGDEQFFGPGTRLTVL.

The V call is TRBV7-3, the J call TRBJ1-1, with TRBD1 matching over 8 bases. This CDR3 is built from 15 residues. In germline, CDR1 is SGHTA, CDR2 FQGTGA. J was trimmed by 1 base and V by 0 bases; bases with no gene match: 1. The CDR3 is CASSLTGQGNTEAFF. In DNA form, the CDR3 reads TGTGCCAGCAGCTTAACAGGACAGGGGAACACTGAAGCTTTCTTT. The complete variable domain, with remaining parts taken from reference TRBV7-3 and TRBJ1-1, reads GAGVSQTPSNKVTEKGKYVELRCDPISGHTALYWYRQSLGQGPEFLIYFQGTGAADDSGLPNDRFFAVRPEGSVSTLKIQRTERGDSAVYLCASSLTGQGNTEAFFGQGTRLTVV.

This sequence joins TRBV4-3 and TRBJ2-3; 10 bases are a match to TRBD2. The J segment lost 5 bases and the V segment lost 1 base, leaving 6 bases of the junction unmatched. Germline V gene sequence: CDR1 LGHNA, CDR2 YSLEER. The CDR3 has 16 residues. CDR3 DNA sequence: TGCGCCAGCAGCCAAGTGCAGCGGGGGGGCGTAGATACGCAGTATTTT. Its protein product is CASSQVQRGGVDTQYF.

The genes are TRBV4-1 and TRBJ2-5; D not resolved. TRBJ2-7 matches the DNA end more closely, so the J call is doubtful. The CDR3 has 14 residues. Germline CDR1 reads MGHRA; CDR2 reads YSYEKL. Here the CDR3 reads CASSQGSVLYEQYF. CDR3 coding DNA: TGCGCCAGCAGCCAAGGTTCCGTTCTTTACGAGCAGTACTTC.

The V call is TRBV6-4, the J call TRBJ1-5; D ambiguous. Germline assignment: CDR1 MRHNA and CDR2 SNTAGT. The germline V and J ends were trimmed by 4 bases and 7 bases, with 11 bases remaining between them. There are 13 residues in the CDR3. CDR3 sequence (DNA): TGTGCCAGCAGTGTGGACGGTGGACAGCCCCAGCATTTT. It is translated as CASSVDGGQPQHF.

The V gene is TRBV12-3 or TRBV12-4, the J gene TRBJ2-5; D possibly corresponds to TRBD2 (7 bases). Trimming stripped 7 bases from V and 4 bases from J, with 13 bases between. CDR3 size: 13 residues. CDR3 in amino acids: CASTQGRGETQYF. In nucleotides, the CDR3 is TGTGCCAGCACGCAGGGGAGGGGAGAGACCCAGTACTTC.

CDR3 sequence: CASSVGPMIPGELFF. Here the CDR3 DNA reads TGTGCCAGCAGCGTCGGGCCCATGATTCCCGGGGAGCTGTTTTTT. The chain recombines TRBV9 with TRBJ2-2, with D hard to call. With 2 bases removed from V and 6 bases from J, the gap between germline ends came to 14 bases. The CDR3 extends over 15 amino acids. The germline V gene has CDR1 SGDLS and CDR2 YYNGEE. The full variable domain, completed using reference TRBV9 and TRBJ2-2, is DSGVTQTPKHLITATGQRVTLRCSPRSGDLSVYWYQQSLDQGLQFLIQYYNGEERAKGNILERFSAQQFPDLHSELNLSSLELGDSALYFCASSVGPMIPGELFFGEGSRLTVL.

The chain's CDR3 is CASSMVPSGTEELFF. The CDR3 DNA reads as TGTGCCAGTAGTATGGTTCCTAGCGGAACGGAGGAGCTGTTTTTT. V and J are TRBV19 and TRBJ2-2, with 7 bases that match TRBD2. This CDR3 comprises 15 residues. The J segment lost 10 bases and the V segment lost 3 bases, leaving 11 bases of the junction unmatched. From germline, CDR1 is LNHDA and CDR2 SQIVND (reference sequence).

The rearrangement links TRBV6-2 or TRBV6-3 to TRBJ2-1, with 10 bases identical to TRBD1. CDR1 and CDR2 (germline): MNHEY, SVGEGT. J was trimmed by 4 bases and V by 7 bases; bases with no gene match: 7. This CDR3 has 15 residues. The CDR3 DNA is TGTGCCAGCAACCCTCCGGGACAGGGGTACAATGAGCAGTTCTTC. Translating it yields CASNPPGQGYNEQFF.

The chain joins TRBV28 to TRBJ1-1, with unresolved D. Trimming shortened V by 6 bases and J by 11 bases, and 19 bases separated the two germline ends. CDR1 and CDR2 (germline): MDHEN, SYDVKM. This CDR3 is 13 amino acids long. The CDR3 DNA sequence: TGTGCCAGCAGCCCGGACCCCGGTAAGAGGGCTTTCTTT. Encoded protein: CASSPDPGKRAFF.

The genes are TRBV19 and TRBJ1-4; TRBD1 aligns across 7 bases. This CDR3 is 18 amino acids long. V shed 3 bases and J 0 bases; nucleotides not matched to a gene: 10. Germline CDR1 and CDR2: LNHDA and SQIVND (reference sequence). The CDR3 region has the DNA TGTGCCAGTAGTATGGGGGGGACAGCTGATGCAACTAATGAAAAACTGTTTTTT. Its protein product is CASSMGGTADATNEKLFF.

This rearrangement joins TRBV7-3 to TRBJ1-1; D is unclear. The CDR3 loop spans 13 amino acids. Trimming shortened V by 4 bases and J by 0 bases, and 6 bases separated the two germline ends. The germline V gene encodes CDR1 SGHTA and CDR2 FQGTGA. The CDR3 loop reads CASSYTVNTEAFF. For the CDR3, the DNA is TGTGCCAGCAGCTATACAGTGAACACTGAAGCTTTCTTT.

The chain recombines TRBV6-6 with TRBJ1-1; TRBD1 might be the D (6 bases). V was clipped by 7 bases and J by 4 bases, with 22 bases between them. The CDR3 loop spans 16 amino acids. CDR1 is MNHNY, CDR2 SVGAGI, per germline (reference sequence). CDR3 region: CASTGGRGSSTTEAFF. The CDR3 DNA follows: TGTGCCAGCACCGGGGGCAGAGGGAGCTCGACCACTGAAGCTTTCTTT.